This T cell receptor (beta chain) was found in a study of identical twins. TCRdb recomputed calls from the 5' RACE reads with MiXCR, one row per CDR3 protein. This sample carries approximately 1.8 million distinct CDR3 sequences, around 33% of them seen once, and the ten largest clones take about 0.27%. The CDR3 spans 14 residues. Trimming cost V 0 bases and J 0 bases, with 6 bases left between them. From germline, CDR1 is MDHEN and CDR2 SYDVKM. Study-wide results and limits: Twin-shared out-of-frame alpha sequences showed excess low generation probability. Insertions were fewer in abundant cord blood beta clonotypes, whereas memory repertoires showed none of this pattern.

Remarks on this clonotype: Its antigen remains unknown.

The origin of this receptor is a newborn girl in good health. Input material: cord blood. The chain recombines TRBV28 with TRBJ2-7; D uncertain. CDR3 in DNA: TGTGCCAGCAGTTTATGGTGCAGCTCCTACGAGCAGTACTTC. This codes for CASSLWCSSYEQYF. The variable domain in full, with the rest retrieved from reference TRBV28 and TRBJ2-7, is DVKVTQSSRYLVKRTGEKVFLECVQDMDHENMFWYRQDPGLGLRLIYFSYDVKMKEKGDIPEGYSVSREKKERFSLILESASTNQTSMYLCASSLWCSSYEQYFGPGTRLTVT.